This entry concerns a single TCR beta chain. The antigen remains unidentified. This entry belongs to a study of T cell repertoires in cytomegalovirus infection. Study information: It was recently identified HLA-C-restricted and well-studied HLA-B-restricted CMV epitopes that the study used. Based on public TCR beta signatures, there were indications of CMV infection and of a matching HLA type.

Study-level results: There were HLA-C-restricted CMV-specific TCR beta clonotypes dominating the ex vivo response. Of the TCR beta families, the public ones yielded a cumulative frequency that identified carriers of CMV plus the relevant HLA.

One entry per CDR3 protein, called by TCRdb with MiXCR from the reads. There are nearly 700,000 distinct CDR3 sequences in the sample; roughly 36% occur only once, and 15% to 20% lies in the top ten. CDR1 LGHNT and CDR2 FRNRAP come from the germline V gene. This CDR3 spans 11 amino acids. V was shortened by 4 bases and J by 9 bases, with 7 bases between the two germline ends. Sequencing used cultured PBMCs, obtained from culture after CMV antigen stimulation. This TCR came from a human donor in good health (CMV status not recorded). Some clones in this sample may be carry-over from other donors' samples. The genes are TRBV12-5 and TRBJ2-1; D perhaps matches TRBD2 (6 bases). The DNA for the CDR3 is TGTGCTAGTGGTTCCGGGGGTGAGCAGTTCTTC. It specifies CASGSGGEQFF.